The source of this TCR beta chain is a study of HIV-infected patients and healthy controls. V shed 5 bases, J shed 3 bases, and the junction held 8 bases outside the gene matches. CDR1 is MDHEN, CDR2 SYDVKM, per germline. This CDR3 comprises 16 residues. Study-level points and caveats: Healthy controls carried many MAIT alpha-chain CDR3s, while HIV+ repertoires had few.

To note about this clonotype: Antigen specificity is unknown.

cDNA was made from about 510 ng RNA using alpha and beta constant primers. Separate chain-specific third strand synthesis with multiplexing indices produced the alpha and beta libraries. TCRdb redid the calling of the 5' RACE reads with MiXCR, one entry per CDR3 protein. Of nearly 25,000 distinct CDR3 sequences listed, under 9% are singletons. The repertoire came from unfractionated whole blood and reflected all unsorted peripheral T cells. Sequencing was done on a sample of blood. The origin of this receptor is an adult in good health. The V gene is TRBV28, the J gene TRBJ1-5; 9 bases fit TRBD1. The CDR3 spells CASSIRDRVFNQPQHF. CDR3 DNA sequence: TGTGCCAGCAGTATCCGGGACAGGGTTTTCAATCAGCCCCAGCATTTT.